A single sample is the source of the 13 T cell receptor beta chains below, sequenced in a study of shared clonotypes between healthy human individuals. Produced via immunoSEQ multiplex PCR; TCRdb's table is partial and in-frame only. The data contain about 980,000 clones, 70% to 85% of them singletons. Sequencing was done on a sample of memory CD4+ T cells sorted from blood. Stated subset: CD45RA-negative fraction. These receptors originate from a man between 18 and 29 years old in good health.

The rearrangement joins TRBV6-6 to TRBJ2-7; D unresolved. The CDR3 runs to 11 residues. V gave up 5 bases and J gave up 7 bases, with 9 bases separating them. Germline V gene lookup returns CDR1 MNHNY and CDR2 SVGAGI (reference sequence). The CDR3 region has the DNA TGTGCCAGCAGTCAGATAGGGGAGCAGTACTTC. Protein sequence: CASSQIGEQYF.

The chain carries TRBV6-5 and TRBJ1-3; no reliable D call. Germline assignment: CDR1 MNHEY and CDR2 SVGAGI. V dropped 6 bases and J dropped 2 bases, with 5 bases sitting between them. CDR3 length: 12 residues. The CDR3 DNA reads TGTGCCAGCAGCCGACCTGGAAACACCATATATTTT. The encoded protein is CASSRPGNTIYF.

The gene calls are TRBV2 and TRBJ1-1; D may be TRBD1 (6 bases). Looked up from germline, CDR1 is SNHLY and CDR2 is FYNNEI. The V end lost 10 bases, the J end lost 3 bases, and 18 bases lay between the germline ends. CDR3 length: 14 amino acids. The CDR3 loop reads CATQKGGWDTEAFF. The CDR3 DNA sequence: TGTGCCACCCAGAAGGGGGGTTGGGACACTGAAGCTTTCTTT.

The CDR3 bases are TGTGCCAGTAAGGGGGAGGGGGCTATTTGTGAAAAACTGTTTTTT. Protein: CASKGEGAICEKLFF. J is TRBJ1-4 and V is TRBV19; TRBD1 agrees at 7 bases. In germline, CDR1 is LNHDA, CDR2 SQIVND (reference sequence). The CDR3 consists of 15 residues. V lost 7 bases and J lost 7; bases outside the gene matches: 12.

The chain has TRBV18 and TRBJ2-2; possibly TRBD1 for D (5 bases). CDR1 KGHSH and CDR2 LQKENI come from the germline V gene. V was pared by 5 bases and J by 1 base, with 11 bases between. The length of the CDR3 is 15 residues. CDR3 in amino acids: CASSAQGKNTGELFF. Here the CDR3 DNA reads TGTGCCAGCTCAGCTCAGGGCAAGAACACCGGGGAGCTGTTTTTT. The full variable domain, with the rest looked up from reference TRBV18 and TRBJ2-2, is NAGVMQNPRHLVRRRGQEARLRCSPMKGHSHVYWYRQLPEEGLKFMVYLQKENIIDESGMPKERFSAEFPKEGPSILRIQQVVRGDSAAYFCASSAQGKNTGELFFGEGSRLTVL.

The chain recombines TRBV7-6 with TRBJ2-7; D is uncertain. This CDR3 contains 12 residues. V lost 4 bases and J lost 9, with 13 bases in between. From germline, CDR1 is SGHVS and CDR2 FNYEAQ. CDR3 loop: CASSSASSGQYF. The DNA for the CDR3 is TGTGCCAGCAGCTCCGCCAGTTCGGGGCAGTACTTC. Using reference TRBV7-6 and TRBJ2-7 for the parts outside the CDR3, the full variable domain is GAGVSQSPRYKVTKRGQDVALRCDPISGHVSLYWYRQALGQGPEFLTYFNYEAQQDKSGLPNDRFSAERPEGSISTLTIQRTEQRDSAMYRCASSSASSGQYFGPGTRLTVT.

V is TRBV4-1 and J is TRBJ2-5; D is perhaps TRBD1 or TRBD2 (6 bases each). The better agreement between TRBJ2-7 and the DNA end casts doubt on the J call. From germline, CDR1 is MGHRA and CDR2 YSYEKL. The CDR3 is made up of 15 amino acids. This CDR3 is CASSQEGGHSYEQYF. The CDR3 nucleotides are TGCGCCAGCAGCCAAGAGGGGGGACACTCCTACGAGCAGTACTTC.

The V and J genes are TRBV9 and TRBJ2-3; the D is unclear. Germline V gene sequence: CDR1 SGDLS, CDR2 YYNGEE. Trimming left V 0 bases short and J 2 bases short, with 4 bases between. This CDR3 contains 13 residues. The CDR3 region has the DNA TGTGCCAGCAGCGTAGTTGACACAGATACGCAGTATTTT. This gives the protein CASSVVDTDTQYF.

The genes are TRBV7-2 and TRBJ1-3; unclear D gene. With 5 bases removed from V and 4 bases from J, the gap between germline ends came to 9 bases. The CDR3 length is 13 residues. CDR1 and CDR2 (germline): SGHTA, FQGNSA. The chain's CDR3 is CASSRRWGNTIYF. The DNA for the CDR3 is TGTGCCAGCAGCCGGCGTTGGGGAAACACCATATATTTT.

This clone appeared once. The chain uses TRBV4-1 and TRBJ1-2, with D possibly matching TRBD1 (5 bases). V shed 5 bases and J shed 4 bases, with 23 bases lying between them. Germline CDR1 and CDR2: MGHRA and YSYEKL. CDR3 length: 17 amino acids. The CDR3 nucleotides are TGCGCCAGCAGCATTGGGGCCTGGATAGAAGGCTTCTATGGCTACACCTTC. Translating it yields CASSIGAWIEGFYGYTF.

This sequence joins TRBV7-9 and TRBJ1-6; D is unresolved. This CDR3 region has 16 residues. The V gene's germline CDR1 is SEHNR and CDR2 FQNEAQ (reference sequence). V was cut by 4 bases and J by 7 bases, with 17 bases left in between. CDR3 in DNA: TGTGCCAGCAGCTCCCAGAATGTGGGTGCCAATTCACCCCTCCACTTT. Protein product: CASSSQNVGANSPLHF.

This clone was observed many times. The V gene is TRBV7-2, the J gene TRBJ2-1, with TRBD2 as a possible D gene (5 bases). Germline CDR1 and CDR2: SGHTA and FQGNSA. The CDR3 consists of 15 residues. The V end lost 5 bases, the J end lost 4 bases, and 15 bases lay between the germline ends. In nucleotides, the CDR3 is TGTGCCAGCAGCACGGGCGGGCGGAGGTACAATGAGCAGTTCTTC. It is translated as CASSTGGRRYNEQFF.

V usage is TRBV5-6 and J usage is TRBJ2-1; 8 nucleotides agree with TRBD2. CDR3 length: 17 residues. J was trimmed by 6 bases and V by 0 bases; bases with no gene match: 11. Germline CDR1 reads SGHDT; CDR2 reads YYEEEE. The CDR3 bases are TGTGCCAGCAGCTTGGCCGGTGGGGCGGGAGGTCGCAATGAGCAGTTCTTC. Translating it yields CASSLAGGAGGRNEQFF.